This T cell receptor beta chain was found in a study of spatial heterogeneity in lung cancer. V gave up 0 bases and J gave up 9 bases, with 17 bases separating them. Germline V gives CDR1 DFQATT, CDR2 SNEGSKA (reference sequence). There are 14 residues in the CDR3. The sample's time point: sample taken at primary tumor resection. TCRdb fed the 5' RACE reads into MiXCR, producing one record per CDR3 protein. The sample has 9,500 to 10,000 distinct CDR3 sequences, roughly 54% seen once. With respect to this clonotype: Its antigen remains unidentified.

Study-level findings and limits: How many expanded intratumoral alpha and beta TCRs were present tracked the tumor mutation count, which was a count of nonsynonymous mutations. When ubiquitous and regional expanded TCRs were counted, their numbers tracked ubiquitous and regional nonsynonymous mutations, respectively.

The sequence was obtained from a female donor with early-stage non-small cell lung cancer. The rearrangement uses TRBV20-1 and TRBJ2-5, with D maybe TRBD2 (5 bases). This material consisted of lung tumor tissue, taken at surgery. DNA of the CDR3: TGCAGTGCTAGAGATCTCAGCGGACCTGGGGCCCAGTACTTC. As protein: CSARDLSGPGAQYF.